This T cell receptor beta chain was sequenced for a study of identical twins. The table lists this clonotype with a few counts. The antigen is unknown. V lost 6 bases, J lost 5 bases, and 12 bases stayed unmatched. CDR1 is SQVTM and CDR2 is ANQGSEA in the germline V gene. The CDR3 totals 14 residues. TCRdb fed the 5' RACE reads into MiXCR, producing one record per CDR3 protein. The data contain about 470,000 distinct CDR3 sequences, approximately 24% of them singletons. Whole-study results and caveats: There was an excess of low generation probability in the out-of-frame alpha sequences that twins shared.

These data were also filed under a second study, of T cells expressing NK-cell markers.

J is TRBJ2-5 and V is TRBV29-1; 7 nucleotides align to TRBD2. Sequencing input: CD4+ T cells sorted from blood. The clonotype originates from a woman younger than 30 in good health. The CDR3 DNA is TGCAGCGTGACACGGGGAGGGGCGAGGGAGACCCAGTACTTC. It is translated as CSVTRGGARETQYF. Together with reference TRBV29-1 and TRBJ2-5, the CDR3 gives the full variable domain: SAVISQKPSRDICQRGTSLTIQCQVDSQVTMMFWYRQQPGQSLTLIATANQGSEATYESGFVIDKFPISRPNLTFSTLTVSNMSPEDSSIYLCSVTRGGARETQYFGPGTRLLVL.